The rows below give T cell receptor beta chains drawn from one sample of a study of T cells in Graves' hyperthyroidism and ophthalmopathy. MiXCR, applied by TCRdb to the multiplex PCR reads, yields one record per CDR3 protein. Here the sample spans hundreds of thousands of distinct CDR3 sequences, around a fifth being singletons. Material: blood. The receptors come from a woman aged 70-85 years with Graves' ophthalmopathy. The CDR3 runs from the conserved cysteine through the conserved F or W. D genes are given only for firm matches. Rows give clone size only sometimes, using once, few, many, or a class for an expanded clone.

many,TRBJ2-3,TRBD1,TRBV12-3/TRBV12-4,TGTGCCAGCAGTATGGGACAGGGACGCACAGATACGCAGTATTTT,CASSMGQGRTDTQYF
few,TRBJ1-1,-,TRBV10-3,TGTGCCGGTGGTGATCGCATGAACACTGAAGCTTTCTTT,CAGGDRMNTEAFF
few,TRBJ1-2,TRBD1,TRBV20-1,TGCAGTGCTAGCCCCCCAACAGGGGAAGAAGGCTACACCTTC,CSASPPTGEEGYTF
-,TRBJ2-2,-,TRBV5-1,TGCGCCAGCAGCTTGCTAACTTCCTCTCTGGGCACCGGGGAGCTGTTTTTT,CASSLLTSSLGTGELFF
few,TRBJ2-7,TRBD2,TRBV3-1,TGTGCCAGCAGCCAAGGAGCGCGGGGGTATAGGGTCGAGCAGTACTTC,CASSQGARGYRVEQYF
few,TRBJ2-1,TRBD1,TRBV24-1,TGTGCCACCAGTGACCGGGACAGAGGCTCCTACAATGAGCAGTTCTTC,CATSDRDRGSYNEQFF
many,TRBJ2-1,TRBD2,TRBV12-3/TRBV12-4,TGTGCCAGCTCGCGCCCGGGGGGGTTCGGTTCGGATGAGCAGTTCTTC,CASSRPGGFGSDEQFF
few,TRBJ1-1,-,TRBV13,TGTGCCAGCAGCCGACAGGACTACACTGAAGCTTTCTTT,CASSRQDYTEAFF
many,TRBJ1-2,-,TRBV3-1,TGTGCCAGCAGCCAAGAGAATGGCTACACCTTC,CASSQENGYTF
-,TRBJ2-2,TRBD1,TRBV19,TGTGCCAGTAGTAAGGGACAGGGGAACACCGGGGAGCTGTTTTTT,CASSKGQGNTGELFF
-,TRBJ1-3,-,TRBV20-1,TGCAGTGCTGTACCAGCCTACAGGAAGAGCTCTGGAAACACCATATATTTT,CSAVPAYRKSSGNTIYF
-,TRBJ2-6,-,TRBV9,TGTGCCAGCAGCGAACCCCCAGGGGTAGGGGCCAACGTCCTGACTTTC,CASSEPPGVGANVLTF
-,TRBJ2-5,-,TRBV7-9,TGTGCCAGCAGCCCAAATGGGCAGGCACTTATCGGGGAGACCCAGTACTTC,CASSPNGQALIGETQYF
-,TRBJ1-5,TRBD1,TRBV9,TGTGCCAGCAGCCCCGGTGACAGGGCTCAGCCCCAGCATTTT,CASSPGDRAQPQHF
few,TRBJ1-6,TRBD1,TRBV3-1,TGTGCCAGCAGCCGTTGGGACAGGGGCAGTTCACCCCTCCACTTT,CASSRWDRGSSPLHF
-,TRBJ2-1,-,TRBV5-8,TGTGCCAGCACGGAGGGTAGCTCCTACAATGAGCAGTTCTTC,CASTEGSSYNEQFF
few,TRBJ2-3,TRBD2,TRBV27,TGTGCCAGCAGTTTATTCTCAACCGGGACTAGCGGGATCCTACGCACAGATACGCAGTATTTT,CASSLFSTGTSGILRTDTQYF
-,TRBJ2-7,TRBD2,TRBV3-1,TGTGCCAGCAGCCAAGATATGCCGTGGGAGGGTTCCTACGAGCAGTACTTC,CASSQDMPWEGSYEQYF
many,TRBJ2-2,-,TRBV7-2,TGTGCCAGCAGCGTCGCACTAGGAGGGACCGGGGAGCTGTTTTTT,CASSVALGGTGELFF
many,TRBJ2-1,TRBD1,TRBV12-3/TRBV12-4,TGTGCCAGCAGATCTTCCGGGACAGACTACAATGAGCAGTTCTTC,CASRSSGTDYNEQFF
once,TRBJ2-1,TRBD2,TRBV3-1,TGTGCCAGCAGCCAAGCTGATAGCGGGAGAATCAATGAGCAGTTCTTC,CASSQADSGRINEQFF
-,TRBJ1-6,-,TRBV7-6,TGTGCCAGCAGCTCGTCGGACGCTGTCCTCCACTTT,CASSSSDAVLHF
-,TRBJ2-1,TRBD1,TRBV11-2,TGTGCCAGAAGCTTAGAGGGGGCAGGGAACAATGAGCAGTTCTTC,CARSLEGAGNNEQFF
-,TRBJ2-5,-,TRBV4-2,TGTGCCAGCAGCCAACCAGGACGGTGGGAGACCCAGTACTTC,CASSQPGRWETQYF
many,TRBJ2-1,TRBD2,TRBV10-3,TGTGCCATCAGTGAGTCGATGTCCCTAGCGGGTATCAATGAGCAGTTCTTC,CAISESMSLAGINEQFF
-,TRBJ2-3,-,TRBV30,TGTGCCTGGAGTGTAGGGACAAGAAGCACAGATACGCAGTATTTT,CAWSVGTRSTDTQYF
few,TRBJ1-4,-,TRBV28,TGTGCCAGCAGTTCTTTAGGGCGGAACGATGAAAAACTGTTTTTT,CASSSLGRNDEKLFF
many,TRBJ2-5,-,TRBV10-3,TGTGCCATCGGTGGGTCGAGCGAGACCCAGTACTTC,CAIGGSSETQYF
many,TRBJ1-5,-,TRBV15,TGTGCCACCAGCAGAGCACCAGTGATGGATCAGCCCCAGCATTTT,CATSRAPVMDQPQHF
few,TRBJ1-2,-,TRBV6-5,TGTGCCAGCAGTTACGTTCCTCCGCTCGGTGGCTACACCTTC,CASSYVPPLGGYTF